Sequencing of this T cell receptor beta chain was carried out in a study of T-cell reconstitution after alpha-beta-depleted transplantation in children. Of note for this clonotype: Its antigen is currently unknown.

Preparation of the TCRbeta library used unique molecular identifiers. TCRdb passed the PCR reads through MiXCR, listing each CDR3 protein once. Of around 600,000 distinct CDR3 sequences detected, 20% to 25% appear once; the ten largest clones hold over 12%. Broader study findings: Hyperexpanded clones declined; after one year, newly produced T cells mostly supplied diversity. Surviving recipient cells, namely T cells and thymic progenitors, were the source of high day-60 TCRbeta diversity in some patients.

V was pared by 5 bases and J by 3 bases, with 10 bases between. The CDR3 covers 12 residues. Germline CDR1 is SQVTM and CDR2 is ANQGSEA. The chain recombines TRBV29-1 with TRBJ1-1; a weak D match, TRBD1 (6 bases). This clonotype originated in a boy less than two years old who had a stem cell transplant for acute myeloid leukemia, so the T cells may come from the graft donor. Sample: PBMCs, mostly from graft donor cells, taken 360 days after TCRalphabeta/CD19-depleted stem cell transplant. The DNA for the CDR3 is TGCAGCGTTTTAGGGGGGGACACTGAAGCTTTCTTT. It encodes CSVLGGDTEAFF.